A single sample gave rise to the 2 T cell receptor beta chains below, sequenced in a study of T cells after posttransplantation cyclophosphamide. TCRdb keeps only in-frame clones here, not all; method: immunoSEQ multiplex PCR. The table lists about 15,000 clones, roughly 91% of them singletons, with 3.5% in the top ten. Sampled 1 year posttransplant, controls received myeloablative marrow transplants, methotrexate and a calcineurin inhibitor. The sequencing here drew on PBMCs, taken after an allogeneic stem cell transplant with a calcineurin inhibitor and methotrexate. All receptors derive from a male patient aged 45 to 59 who received an allogeneic stem cell transplant from an unrelated donor, was CMV-positive, and had chronic GVHD only. The graft donor may be the source of some T cells.

A single count supports this clone. The rearrangement uses TRBV23-1 and TRBJ2-3, with 11 bases identical to TRBD1. TRBV23-1 is assigned to the ORF class and has an uncertain function. V dropped 3 bases and J dropped 5; count of bases not matched to a gene: 16. This CDR3 has 19 residues. The CDR3 region is CASSHSRFTDRGREDTQYF. The CDR3 DNA sequence: TGCGCCAGCAGTCACAGTAGATTTACGGACAGGGGGCGGGAAGATACGCAGTATTTT.

The chain links TRBV9 to TRBJ2-7; 8 bases align to TRBD2. V gave up 4 bases and J gave up 3 bases; unmatched junction bases: 3. This CDR3 spans 13 amino acids. Germline CDR1 SGDLS, CDR2 YYNGEE. CDR3 in amino acids: CASSPRGGYEQYF. The CDR3 DNA reads as TGTGCCAGCAGCCCCCGGGGGGGCTACGAGCAGTACTTC. The full variable domain, with the rest looked up from reference TRBV9 and TRBJ2-7, is DSGVTQTPKHLITATGQRVTLRCSPRSGDLSVYWYQQSLDQGLQFLIQYYNGEERAKGNILERFSAQQFPDLHSELNLSSLELGDSALYFCASSPRGGYEQYFGPGTRLTVT.